Below are 17 T cell receptor beta chains sequenced from a single sample in a study of response to subunit inactivated influenza vaccine. TCRdb redid the calling of the RT-PCR reads with MiXCR, one entry per CDR3 protein. The profile shows 500,000 or so distinct CDR3 sequences, more than 15% of them singletons. The specimen was CD4+ T cells sorted from PBMCs, collected about 23 months after vaccination. The source is a man aged 45 to 70 who received an inactivated influenza vaccine.

In this sample, this clonotype turned up many times. The V gene is TRBV5-1, the J gene TRBJ2-2; the D gene is possibly TRBD1 (6 bases). Germline values: CDR1 SGHRS, CDR2 YFSETQ. The CDR3 sequence is 15 residues long. The V gene lost 4 bases and the J gene lost 2 bases, with 12 bases spanning the gap. The CDR3 loop reads CASSLRGSNTGELFF. CDR3 in DNA: TGCGCCAGCAGCCTCAGGGGTTCCAACACCGGGGAGCTGTTTTTT.

V is TRBV4-2 and J is TRBJ2-3; 9 bases line up with TRBD2. CDR3 size: 20 residues. J gave up 3 bases and V 0 bases, and 16 bases lay outside the gene matches. Germline CDR1 and CDR2: LGHNA and YNFKEQ. The CDR3 loop reads CASSQEPWTSAERGTDTQYF. In DNA form, the CDR3 reads TGTGCCAGCAGCCAAGAACCATGGACTAGCGCCGAAAGGGGTACAGATACGCAGTATTTT.

The rearrangement uses TRBV14 and TRBJ1-4, with D hard to call. From germline, CDR1 is SGHDN and CDR2 FVKESK. CDR3 length: 12 amino acids. Trimming took 5 bases from V and 8 from J, leaving 9 bases between them. The CDR3: CASSAFGEKLFF. CDR3 DNA sequence: TGTGCCAGCAGCGCCTTCGGAGAAAAACTGTTTTTT.

This clonotype was counted at least ten times. The chain links TRBV10-3 to TRBJ2-7; no clear D gene. Germline V gives CDR1 ENHRY, CDR2 SYGVKD. The CDR3 consists of 13 residues. V was clipped by 5 bases and J by 2 bases, with 10 bases between them. The CDR3 coding sequence is TGTGCCATCAGTACACAACAAACCTACGAGCAGTACTTC. Translating it yields CAISTQQTYEQYF.

This clonotype was picked up a small number of times. V is TRBV19 and J is TRBJ1-2; TRBD1 matches at 12 bases. The J segment lost 8 bases and the V segment lost 6 bases, leaving 4 bases of the junction unmatched. This CDR3 is built from 13 residues. CDR1 is LNHDA and CDR2 is SQIVND in the germline V gene (reference sequence). CDR3 DNA sequence: TGTGCCAGTAGGGGACAGGGGGCAAGAGGCTACACCTTC. This gives the protein CASRGQGARGYTF. The variable domain in full, completed from reference TRBV19 and TRBJ1-2, reads DGGITQSPKYLFRKEGQNVTLSCEQNLNHDAMYWYRQDPGQGLRLIYYSQIVNDFQKGDIAEGYSVSREKKESFPLTVTSAQKNPTAFYLCASRGQGARGYTFGSGTRLTVV.

The chain has TRBV20-1 and TRBJ2-1; the match to TRBD2 covers 15 bases. This CDR3 contains 14 residues. Germline V gene data show CDR1 as DFQATT and CDR2 as SNEGSKA (reference sequence). V shed 5 bases, J shed 6 bases, and the junction held 2 bases outside the gene matches. This CDR3 is CSAWTSGRGNEQFF. CDR3 bases: TGCAGTGCTTGGACTAGCGGGAGGGGCAATGAGCAGTTCTTC.

V and J are TRBV10-3 and TRBJ2-7; TRBD2 might be the D (5 bases). The germline V gene encodes CDR1 ENHRY and CDR2 SYGVKD. With 3 bases removed from V and 4 bases from J, the gap between germline ends came to 7 bases. The CDR3 totals 12 residues. CDR3 in amino acids: CAISDRGYEQYF. The CDR3 nucleotides read TGTGCCATCAGTGACCGGGGTTACGAGCAGTACTTC.

This chain connects TRBV12-3 or TRBV12-4 to TRBJ1-3, with 8 bases aligning to TRBD1. There are 15 residues in the CDR3. V was pared by 8 bases and J by 0 bases, with 6 bases of the junction left unmatched. The CDR3, as DNA: TGTGCCAGCGGGGACAGGCGCTTCTCTGGAAACACCATATATTTT. Protein: CASGDRRFSGNTIYF.

This clonotype was picked up a small number of times. The genes are TRBV29-1 and TRBJ2-6; D ambiguous. The CDR3 sequence is 16 residues long. Looked up from germline, CDR1 is SQVTM and CDR2 is ANQGSEA. V was trimmed by 2 bases and J by 4 bases, leaving 15 bases between them. The CDR3 DNA reads as TGCAGCGTTGAACCTCTTCCTGCGGTGGGGGCCAACGTCCTGACTTTC. This encodes CSVEPLPAVGANVLTF.

To note about this clonotype: A much larger clone differs from this one at a single base, so this may be a read error. The chain couples TRBV4-1 to TRBJ2-3, with D perhaps being TRBD1 or TRBD2 (5 bases each). Trimming cost V 4 bases and J 3 bases, with 14 bases left between them. Germline V gene sequence: CDR1 MGHRA, CDR2 YSYEKL. The CDR3 has 15 residues. CDR3 sequence reads: CASSPQGRITDTQYF. The CDR3 DNA sequence: TGCGCCAGCAGCCCCCAGGGACGGATAACAGATACGCAGTATTTT.

This clonotype was counted between two and nine times. The rearrangement links TRBV7-2 to TRBJ2-7; TRBD2 is a possible D gene (5 bases). Between the trimmed V and J ends, which lost 2 bases and 6 bases, there was a span of 11 bases. Germline values: CDR1 SGHTA, CDR2 FQGNSA. The CDR3 extends over 13 amino acids. This CDR3 reads CASSLTWTGEQYF. In nucleotides, the CDR3 is TGTGCCAGCAGCTTAACTTGGACTGGCGAGCAGTACTTC.

The chain recombines TRBV4-3 with TRBJ2-7; D possibly corresponds to TRBD1 (5 bases). The CDR3 totals 15 residues. Germline CDR1 LGHNA, CDR2 YSLEER. Trimming removed 1 base at V and 4 bases at J, with 14 bases between. The CDR3 loop reads CASSQVYRTLYEQYF. The CDR3 DNA reads TGCGCCAGCAGCCAAGTTTACAGGACCTTATACGAGCAGTACTTC.

The CDR3 DNA reads as TGTGCCAGCAGTCCCGGGACAGGGGCCCTGAGGGGCAATGAGCAGTTCTTC. Its translation: CASSPGTGALRGNEQFF. The rearrangement joins TRBV12-3 or TRBV12-4 to TRBJ2-1, with TRBD1 matching over 10 bases. V was pared by 5 bases and J by 6 bases, with 13 bases of the junction left unmatched. The CDR3 loop spans 17 amino acids.

The J gene is TRBJ2-3, the V gene TRBV29-1; 10 bases align to TRBD2. With V trimmed by 7 bases and J by 1 base, 8 bases remained unmatched. CDR3 length: 15 amino acids. In germline, CDR1 is SQVTM, CDR2 ANQGSEA. This CDR3 is CSAKTGTSGTDTQYF. The CDR3 nucleotides are TGCAGCGCCAAAACCGGGACTAGCGGCACAGATACGCAGTATTTT.

The chain employs TRBV10-3 and TRBJ2-5, with 16 bases that match TRBD2. Germline V gene data show CDR1 as ENHRY and CDR2 as SYGVKD. The CDR3 has 17 amino acids. J gave up 5 bases and V 4 bases, and 7 bases lay outside the gene matches. The CDR3 DNA reads TGTGCCATCAGTGCTGGGACTAGCGGGGGGGTTGAGGAGACCCAGTACTTC. Translating it yields CAISAGTSGGVEETQYF.

In this sample, this clonotype turned up many times. The chain recombines TRBV11-2 with TRBJ2-7; 13 positions match TRBD2. J gave up 7 bases and V 3 bases, and 0 bases lay outside the gene matches. The CDR3 covers 13 residues. Germline V gene sequence: CDR1 SGHAT, CDR2 FQNNGV. CDR3 residues: CASSLGLAGEQYF. The CDR3 DNA reads TGTGCCAGCAGCTTGGGACTAGCGGGGGAGCAGTACTTC.

This chain uses TRBV29-1 with TRBJ2-5; 13 bases line up with TRBD2. The CDR3 length is 14 residues. Losses at the gene ends were 6 bases for V and 4 bases for J; bases not matched to a gene: 5. Germline CDR1 SQVTM, CDR2 ANQGSEA. CDR3 in amino acids: CSVPRLAGGETQYF. As DNA, the CDR3 is TGCAGCGTCCCCAGACTAGCGGGAGGAGAGACCCAGTACTTC.